This entry concerns a single T cell receptor beta chain. Its matching antigen is unknown. This sample is drawn from a study of T cell repertoires in cytomegalovirus infection. Study context: Indications came from public TCR beta signatures; they pointed to CMV infection and to a matching HLA type. General study findings and limits: Dominating the ex vivo response were TCR beta clonotypes that were CMV-specific and HLA-C-restricted.

The CDR3 covers 15 residues. V lost 4 bases, J lost 4 bases, and 10 bases stayed unmatched. Germline V gene lookup returns CDR1 SGHTA and CDR2 FQGNSA. Via MiXCR, TCRdb re-called the reads, giving one row per CDR3 protein. This sample has about 180,000 distinct CDR3 sequences, with approximately 18% found just once. This chain joins TRBV7-2 and TRBJ2-7, with 7 bases that match TRBD1. This receptor was taken from a human donor in good health (CMV status not recorded). Some clones in this sample may be carry-over from other donors' samples. The sample taken for sequencing was CD8+ T cells from PBMCs. The CDR3 DNA is TGTGCCAGCAGCTCCGCATTGGGACAGCCTTACGAGCAGTACTTC. It yields the protein CASSSALGQPYEQYF. The complete variable domain, with remaining parts taken from reference TRBV7-2 and TRBJ2-7, reads GAGVSQSPSNKVTEKGKDVELRCDPISGHTALYWYRQSLGQGLEFLIYFQGNSAPDKSGLPSDRFSAERTGGSVSTLTIQRTQQEDSAVYLCASSSALGQPYEQYFGPGTRLTVT.